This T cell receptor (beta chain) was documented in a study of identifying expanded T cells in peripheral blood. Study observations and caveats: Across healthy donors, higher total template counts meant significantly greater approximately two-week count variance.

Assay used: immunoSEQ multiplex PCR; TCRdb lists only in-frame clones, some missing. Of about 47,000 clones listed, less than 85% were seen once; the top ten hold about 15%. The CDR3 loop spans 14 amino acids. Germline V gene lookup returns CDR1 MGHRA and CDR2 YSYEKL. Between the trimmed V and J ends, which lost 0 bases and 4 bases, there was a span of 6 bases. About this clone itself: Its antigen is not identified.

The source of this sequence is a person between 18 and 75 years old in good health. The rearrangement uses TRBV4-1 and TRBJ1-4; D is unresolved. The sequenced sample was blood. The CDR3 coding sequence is TGCGCCAGCAGCCAAGACAGGATTAATGAAAAACTGTTTTTT. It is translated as CASSQDRINEKLFF.